The clone carrying this T cell receptor (beta chain) has only a few counts. Its antigen is as yet unknown. Germline CDR1 DFQATT, CDR2 SNEGSKA (reference sequence). The germline V and J ends were trimmed by 1 base and 3 bases, with 9 bases remaining between them. CDR3 length: 13 residues. The data belong to a study of T cells after yellow fever vaccination. Study information: SMART-Seq v4 Ultra Low Input handled preparation of low-cell-number fractions.

Study-wide results and caveats: A limited proportion of clonotypes was detected within both the CD4 and CD8 compartments.

MiXCR was run by TCRdb on the 5' RACE reads, yielding one entry per CDR3 protein. The profile covers nearly 550,000 distinct CDR3 sequences, with roughly 21% appearing a single time and around 15% taken by the ten largest. The material sequenced was PBMCs, taken 15 days after the yellow fever booster vaccination. The receptor was isolated from a young man who received the YFV17D yellow fever vaccine. This rearrangement joins TRBV20-1 to TRBJ2-5; TRBD2 is a possible D gene (5 bases). CDR3 sequence reads: CSARGTEKETQYF. DNA for the CDR3: TGCAGTGCTAGAGGGACTGAAAAAGAGACCCAGTACTTC.